This passage covers 30 T cell receptor beta chains from one sample sequenced in a study of graft-versus-host responses after intestinal transplantation. Processing was applied to graft tissue in order to liberate intraepithelial and lamina propria lymphocytes. Assay used: immunoSEQ multiplex PCR; TCRdb lists only in-frame clones, some missing. The profile shows 60,000 to 70,000 clones, approximately 88% of them singletons. The sequencing here drew on ileum tissue, taken 350 to 400 days after transplant. The receptors were sampled from a human patient who received an intestinal transplant, so some T cells may come from the graft donor.

The chain links TRBV11-2 to TRBJ1-1, with a tentative D call TRBD1 (6 bases). The germline V gene encodes CDR1 SGHAT and CDR2 FQNNGV. Trimming cost V 2 bases and J 5 bases, with 21 bases left between them. The length of the CDR3 is 17 residues. The CDR3 is CASSLNIGAGESTEAFF. The CDR3 coding sequence is TGTGCCAGCAGCTTAAACATTGGCGCAGGGGAGAGTACTGAAGCTTTCTTT.

Only a few counts were recorded for this clone. This sequence joins TRBV21-1 and TRBJ1-1; the D call TRBD1 from the table was never checked on the DNA. TRBV21-1 is an annotated pseudogene. This CDR3 spans 15 amino acids. For the CDR3, the DNA is TGTGCCAGCAGCAAAGTCCCCAGAATTAACACTGAAGCTTTCTTT. Amino acid sequence: CASSKVPRINTEAFF.

The genes are TRBV19 and TRBJ1-2, with D maybe TRBD1 (6 bases). Trimming took 2 bases from V and 3 from J, leaving 13 bases between them. Germline V gene sequence: CDR1 LNHDA, CDR2 SQIVND (reference sequence). This CDR3 spans 15 amino acids. CDR3 coding DNA: TGTGCCAGTAGTATACATCAGGGGACTTACTATGGCTACACCTTC. Amino acids: CASSIHQGTYYGYTF.

This chain connects TRBV9 to TRBJ1-2; no clear D gene. Between the trimmed V and J ends, which lost 3 bases and 5 bases, there was a span of 17 bases. The germline gives CDR1 SGDLS, CDR2 YYNGEE. This CDR3 comprises 15 residues. The DNA of the CDR3 is TGTGCCAGCAGCGCCGAGCCCACAGATAAATATGGCTACACCTTC. It specifies CASSAEPTDKYGYTF.

The chain couples TRBV10-3 to TRBJ2-1; 11 nucleotides line up with TRBD2. The germline CDR1 and CDR2 sequences are ENHRY and SYGVKD. The CDR3 is 18 amino acids. The trim removed 6 bases at V and 6 bases at J, leaving 16 bases unmatched. CDR3 nucleotides: TGTGCCATCAGACCAGCCCAAGGGGCTAGCGGGAGGTTCAATGAGCAGTTCTTC. Its protein is CAIRPAQGASGRFNEQFF.

This chain links TRBV6-5 with TRBJ2-5; 11 bases are shared with TRBD2. The CDR3 contains 15 residues. CDR1 MNHEY and CDR2 SVGAGI come from the germline V gene. V dropped 7 bases and J dropped 2; count of bases not matched to a gene: 6. The CDR3 DNA is TGTGCCAGCAATTTAGCGGGAGGGACTCAAGAGACCCAGTACTTC. Protein: CASNLAGGTQETQYF.

V usage is TRBV2 and J usage is TRBJ2-2, with 7 bases identical to TRBD2. This CDR3 is 13 amino acids long. The germline V gene has CDR1 SNHLY and CDR2 FYNNEI. Germline trimming cut 8 bases from V and 4 bases from J; bases unmatched to any gene: 4. CDR3: CASGLVPTGELFF. The CDR3 DNA reads TGTGCCAGCGGACTAGTCCCCACCGGGGAGCTGTTTTTT.

The V call is TRBV19, the J call TRBJ2-7; 8 bases map to TRBD1. Losses at the gene ends were 9 bases for V and 7 bases for J; bases not matched to a gene: 14. Germline lookup yields CDR1 LNHDA and CDR2 SQIVND (reference sequence). The CDR3 is 14 residues long. In DNA form, the CDR3 reads TGTGCCAGCTCGCAGGACCAGGGGGCGGGGGAGCAGTACTTC. Protein product: CASSQDQGAGEQYF.

This clone showed up just a few times. This chain links TRBV6-6 with TRBJ2-2, with a possible D match to TRBD2 (7 bases). The germline gives CDR1 MNHNY, CDR2 SVGAGI (reference sequence). Trimming pared 6 bases from V and 7 bases from J, leaving 18 bases between. CDR3 length: 15 residues. The CDR3 DNA follows: TGTGCCAGCAGACACACGGGGGGCGAGTACGGGGAGCTGTTTTTT. This sequence encodes CASRHTGGEYGELFF.

The gene calls are TRBV9 and TRBJ2-3; D may be TRBD1 (5 bases). The germline V and J ends were trimmed by 6 bases and 4 bases, with 15 bases remaining between them. The V gene's germline CDR1 is SGDLS and CDR2 YYNGEE. CDR3 length: 14 residues. For the CDR3, the DNA is TGTGCCAGCACCAGGACAATAGACCCAGATACGCAGTATTTT. This translates into CASTRTIDPDTQYF.

The chain joins TRBV2 to TRBJ1-5, with unresolved D. The length of the CDR3 is 14 residues. The V and J ends lost 3 bases and 2 bases respectively, with 8 bases between them. CDR1 is SNHLY, CDR2 FYNNEI, per germline. CDR3 in DNA: TGTGCCAGCAGTGACTGGTTAGGCAATCAGCCCCAGCATTTT. It translates to CASSDWLGNQPQHF.

V is TRBV15 and J is TRBJ2-2; 9 bases match TRBD1. This CDR3 spans 20 amino acids. Per the germline V gene, CDR1 is LNHNV and CDR2 is YYDKDF (reference sequence). J lost 6 bases, V lost 1 base, and 18 bases had no gene match. The CDR3 spells CATSRGVSGGQGSVAGELFF. The CDR3, as DNA: TGTGCCACCAGCAGAGGAGTTTCTGGGGGACAGGGATCGGTTGCCGGGGAGCTGTTTTTT.

The rearrangement links TRBV4-1 to TRBJ1-1; a possible D gene is TRBD1 (6 bases). This CDR3 comprises 15 residues. Trimming removed 0 bases at V and 1 base at J, with 9 bases between. Germline V CDR1 and CDR2: MGHRA, YSYEKL. The CDR3 spells CASSQEPGANTEAFF. CDR3 DNA: TGCGCCAGCAGCCAAGAACCAGGGGCGAACACTGAAGCTTTCTTT.

In this sample, this clone is medium-sized. The V call is TRBV30, the J call TRBJ1-4; D is ambiguous. Germline V CDR1 and CDR2: GTSNPN, SVGIG (reference sequence). The CDR3 length is 15 residues. The V end lost 0 bases, the J end lost 5 bases, and 13 bases lay between the germline ends. The CDR3 region is CAWSVVRTRNEKLFF. As DNA, the CDR3 is TGTGCCTGGAGTGTTGTACGAACAAGAAATGAAAAACTGTTTTTT. Full variable domain (remainder filled in from reference TRBV30 and TRBJ1-4): SQTIHQWPATLVQPVGSPLSLECTVEGTSNPNLYWYRQAAGRGLQLLFYSVGIGQISSEVPQNLSASRPQDRQFILSSKKLLLSDSGFYLCAWSVVRTRNEKLFFGSGTQLSVL.

This CDR3 reads CASSMTVTGELFF. CDR3 sequence (DNA): TGTGCCAGCAGCATGACAGTCACCGGGGAGCTGTTTTTT. The J gene is TRBJ2-2, the V gene TRBV9; a possible D gene is TRBD1 (5 bases). There are 13 residues in the CDR3. V gave up 4 bases and J gave up 4 bases, with 8 bases separating them. CDR1 is SGDLS and CDR2 is YYNGEE in the germline V gene.

The chain couples TRBV9 to TRBJ1-3; TRBD1 aligns across 9 bases. Trimming cost V 7 bases and J 4 bases; bases outside gene matches: 9. Germline V lookup: CDR1 SGDLS, CDR2 YYNGEE. The CDR3 runs 15 residues. CDR3 amino acids: CASGPGQGKGNTIYF. The CDR3 DNA reads TGTGCCAGCGGGCCGGGACAGGGAAAGGGAAACACCATATATTTT.

The rearrangement uses TRBV2 and TRBJ2-2; a weak D match, TRBD2 (6 bases). This CDR3 is 13 amino acids long. Germline CDR1 is SNHLY and CDR2 is FYNNEI. V shed 6 bases and J shed 4 bases, with 9 bases lying between them. Here the CDR3 DNA reads TGTGCCAGCAGACCCGGGGGCACCGGGGAGCTGTTTTTT. As protein: CASRPGGTGELFF.

The chain carries TRBV4-1 and TRBJ2-1; 8 positions match TRBD2. The CDR3 runs to 16 residues. Germline V gives CDR1 MGHRA, CDR2 YSYEKL. The J segment lost 2 bases and the V segment lost 0 bases, leaving 3 bases of the junction unmatched. The CDR3 DNA follows: TGCGCCAGCAGCCAAGATACTAGCGGAGCCTACAATGAGCAGTTCTTC. It is translated as CASSQDTSGAYNEQFF.

This clone appeared once. V usage is TRBV4-1 and J usage is TRBJ2-2, with D possibly matching TRBD2 (6 bases). Between the trimmed V and J ends, which lost 1 base and 5 bases, there was a span of 11 bases. This CDR3 is 15 amino acids long. Germline V gene lookup returns CDR1 MGHRA and CDR2 YSYEKL. The CDR3 nucleotides read TGCGCCAGCAGCCAAGGGTGGGGGAGGACCGGGGAGCTGTTTTTT. Translation gives CASSQGWGRTGELFF.

The chain couples TRBV19 to TRBJ2-1; 7 bases fit TRBD2. The junction had 8 bases not matched to a gene; V was cut back by 3 bases and J by 6 bases. This CDR3 contains 15 residues. CDR1 is LNHDA and CDR2 is SQIVND in the germline V gene (reference sequence). The CDR3 reads CASSISGGSSNEQFF. For the CDR3, the DNA is TGTGCCAGTAGTATCTCTGGCGGGAGCTCCAATGAGCAGTTCTTC.

This clone was detected once. The V and J genes are TRBV6-4 and TRBJ2-2; 8 nucleotides agree with TRBD1. CDR3 size: 14 residues. Germline V gene lookup returns CDR1 MRHNA and CDR2 SNTAGT. V was pared by 6 bases and J by 7 bases, with 7 bases of the junction left unmatched. The CDR3 sequence: CASSETGDYGELFF. The CDR3 bases are TGTGCCAGCAGCGAGACAGGGGATTACGGGGAGCTGTTTTTT.

The rearrangement links TRBV28 to TRBJ2-7; D uncertain. Germline CDR1 is MDHEN and CDR2 is SYDVKM. The CDR3 consists of 13 residues. V lost 3 bases and J lost 2, with 8 bases in between. CDR3 bases: TGTGCCAGCAGTTTCAAGGCAGCCTACGAGCAGTACTTC. Protein product: CASSFKAAYEQYF.

This clone was recorded a few times. The rearrangement links TRBV27 to TRBJ2-1; 9 bases fit TRBD2. The J segment lost 5 bases and the V segment lost 11 bases, leaving 7 bases of the junction unmatched. Per the germline V gene, CDR1 is MNHEY and CDR2 is SMNVEV (reference sequence). There are 13 residues in the CDR3. In DNA, the CDR3 is TGTGCCGCTAGCGGGACCCACCACAATGAGCAGTTCTTC. Translated, it gives CAASGTHHNEQFF.

The rearrangement links TRBV30 to TRBJ1-5, with D possibly matching TRBD1 (6 bases). The V end lost 0 bases, the J end lost 4 bases, and 34 bases lay between the germline ends. The germline V gene has CDR1 GTSNPN and CDR2 SVGIG (reference sequence). This CDR3 has 22 residues. CDR3: CAWSVGTPPETGPGTRNQPQHF. In DNA, the CDR3 is TGTGCCTGGAGTGTTGGAACCCCCCCAGAAACAGGGCCGGGGACCCGGAATCAGCCCCAGCATTTT.

This clone was picked up one time. The chain employs TRBV4-1 and TRBJ1-4; TRBD1 might be the D (5 bases). This CDR3 region has 17 residues. V dropped 0 bases and J dropped 6 bases, with 17 bases sitting between them. Germline loops: CDR1 MGHRA, CDR2 YSYEKL. Written as DNA, the CDR3 is TGCGCCAGCAGCCAAGAAAGAGTCCAGGGAGGCCATGAAAAACTGTTTTTT. Its protein product is CASSQERVQGGHEKLFF.

This clone was counted once. The J gene is TRBJ2-5, the V gene TRBV28; 11 positions agree with TRBD1. The last part of the DNA fits TRBJ2-7 better; the J call may be wrong. This CDR3 spans 14 amino acids. Germline lookup yields CDR1 MDHEN and CDR2 SYDVKM. DNA of the CDR3: TGTGCCAGCAATAGGGACAGGGGGACATCCGAGCAGTACTTC. It codes for CASNRDRGTSEQYF.

This clone was seen only once. The chain uses TRBV5-1 and TRBJ2-1; 10 bases map to TRBD2. The CDR3 totals 15 residues. Per germline, CDR1 SGHRS and CDR2 YFSETQ. The trim removed 6 bases at V and 4 bases at J, leaving 7 bases unmatched. The CDR3 DNA sequence: TGCGCCAGCAAGGGTAGCGGGAGGCCATACAATGAGCAGTTCTTC. Protein: CASKGSGRPYNEQFF. Supplemented by reference TRBV5-1 and TRBJ2-1, the full variable domain reads KAGVTQTPRYLIKTRGQQVTLSCSPISGHRSVSWYQQTPGQGLQFLFEYFSETQRNKGNFPGRFSGRQFSNSRSEMNVSTLELGDSALYLCASKGSGRPYNEQFFGPGTRLTVL.

The chain combines TRBV5-6 with TRBJ1-6, with TRBD1 identical over 10 bases. The trim removed 4 bases at V and 0 bases at J, leaving 4 bases unmatched. This CDR3 contains 17 residues. Germline lookup yields CDR1 SGHDT and CDR2 YYEEEE. The CDR3 region is CASSGTGASSYNSPLHF. CDR3 bases: TGTGCCAGCAGCGGGACAGGGGCGAGCTCCTATAATTCACCCCTCCACTTT.

The chain couples TRBV27 to TRBJ1-6, with 7 bases aligning to TRBD1. Per the germline V gene, CDR1 is MNHEY and CDR2 is SMNVEV (reference sequence). The CDR3 runs 14 residues. The junction had 10 bases not matched to a gene; V was cut back by 7 bases and J by 10 bases. This CDR3 reads CASTFSRGLSPLHF. CDR3 coding DNA: TGTGCCAGCACTTTCAGCAGGGGGTTATCACCCCTCCACTTT.

This clone is a singleton in its sample. The V call is TRBV11-2, the J call TRBJ2-7; the match to TRBD1 covers 8 bases. This CDR3 has 15 amino acids. V was clipped by 5 bases and J by 1 base; unmatched bases: 7. Germline CDR1 is SGHAT and CDR2 is FQNNGV. CDR3 region: CASSQGQGMSYEQYF. Written as DNA, the CDR3 is TGTGCCAGCAGCCAAGGACAGGGTATGTCCTACGAGCAGTACTTC.